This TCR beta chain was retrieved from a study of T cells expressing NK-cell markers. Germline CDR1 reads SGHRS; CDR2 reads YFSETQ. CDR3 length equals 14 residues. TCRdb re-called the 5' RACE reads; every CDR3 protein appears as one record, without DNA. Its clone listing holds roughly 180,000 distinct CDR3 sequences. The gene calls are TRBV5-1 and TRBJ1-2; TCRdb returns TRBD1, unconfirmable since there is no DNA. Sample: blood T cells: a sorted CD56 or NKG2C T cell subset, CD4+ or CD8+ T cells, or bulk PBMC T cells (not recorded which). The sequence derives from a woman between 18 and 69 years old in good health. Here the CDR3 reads CASRPQTEIYGYTF.